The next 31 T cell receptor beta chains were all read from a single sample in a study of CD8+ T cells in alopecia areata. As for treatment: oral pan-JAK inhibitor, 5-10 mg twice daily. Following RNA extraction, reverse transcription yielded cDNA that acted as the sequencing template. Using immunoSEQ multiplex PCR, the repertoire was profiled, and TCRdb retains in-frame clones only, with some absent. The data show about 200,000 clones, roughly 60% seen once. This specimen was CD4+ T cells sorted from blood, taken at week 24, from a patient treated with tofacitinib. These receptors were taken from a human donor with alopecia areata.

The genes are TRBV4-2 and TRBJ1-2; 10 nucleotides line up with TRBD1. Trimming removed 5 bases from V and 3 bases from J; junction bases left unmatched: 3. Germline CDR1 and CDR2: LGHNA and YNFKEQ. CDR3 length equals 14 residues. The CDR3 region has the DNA TGTGCCAGCAGCTCGACAGGGGGCTACTATGGCTACACCTTC. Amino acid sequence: CASSSTGGYYGYTF.

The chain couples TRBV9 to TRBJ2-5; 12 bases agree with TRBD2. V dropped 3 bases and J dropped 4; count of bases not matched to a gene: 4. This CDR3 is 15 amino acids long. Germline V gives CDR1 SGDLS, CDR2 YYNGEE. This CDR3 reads CASSASGGAGETQYF. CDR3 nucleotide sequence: TGTGCCAGCAGCGCTAGCGGGGGGGCCGGAGAGACCCAGTACTTC.

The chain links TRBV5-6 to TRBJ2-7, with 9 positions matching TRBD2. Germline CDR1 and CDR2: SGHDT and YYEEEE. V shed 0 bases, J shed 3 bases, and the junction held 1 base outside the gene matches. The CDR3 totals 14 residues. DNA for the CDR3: TGTGCCAGCAGCTTGGGGACTAGCGTCTACGAGCAGTACTTC. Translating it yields CASSLGTSVYEQYF. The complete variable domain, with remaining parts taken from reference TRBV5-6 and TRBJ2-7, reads DAGVTQSPTHLIKTRGQQVTLRCSPKSGHDTVSWYQQALGQGPQFIFQYYEEEERQRGNFPDRFSGHQFPNYSSELNVNALLLGDSALYLCASSLGTSVYEQYFGPGTRLTVT.

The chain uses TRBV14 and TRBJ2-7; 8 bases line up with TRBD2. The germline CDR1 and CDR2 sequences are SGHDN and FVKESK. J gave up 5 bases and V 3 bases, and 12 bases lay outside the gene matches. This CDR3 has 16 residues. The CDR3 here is CASSQTRGGGMDEQYF. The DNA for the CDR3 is TGTGCCAGCAGCCAGACAAGAGGCGGGGGGATGGACGAGCAGTACTTC.

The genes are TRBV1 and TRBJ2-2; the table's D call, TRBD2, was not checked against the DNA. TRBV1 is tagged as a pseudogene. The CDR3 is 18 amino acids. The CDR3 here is CTSSQHLAGGQNTGELFF. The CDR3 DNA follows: TGCACCAGCAGCCAACACCTAGCGGGGGGACAGAACACCGGGGAGCTGTTTTTT.

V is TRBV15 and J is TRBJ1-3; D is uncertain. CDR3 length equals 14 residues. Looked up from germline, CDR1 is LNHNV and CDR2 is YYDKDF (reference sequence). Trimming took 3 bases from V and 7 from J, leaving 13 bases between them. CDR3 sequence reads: CATSRVSISNTIYF. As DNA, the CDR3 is TGTGCCACCAGCAGGGTCTCGATTAGCAACACCATATATTTT.

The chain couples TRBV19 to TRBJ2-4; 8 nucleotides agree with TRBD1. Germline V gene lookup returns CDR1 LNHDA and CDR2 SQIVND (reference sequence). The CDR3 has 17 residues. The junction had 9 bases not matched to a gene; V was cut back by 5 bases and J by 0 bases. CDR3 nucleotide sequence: TGTGCCAGTAGTTCGACAGGGGTGCTGGGAGCCAAAAACATTCAGTACTTC. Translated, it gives CASSSTGVLGAKNIQYF.

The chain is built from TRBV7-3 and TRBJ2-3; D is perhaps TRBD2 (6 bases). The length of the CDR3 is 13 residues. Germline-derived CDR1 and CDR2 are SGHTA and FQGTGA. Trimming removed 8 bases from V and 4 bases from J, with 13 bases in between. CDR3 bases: TGTGCCAGCGGAATGGGGGAGGCAGATACGCAGTATTTT. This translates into CASGMGEADTQYF.

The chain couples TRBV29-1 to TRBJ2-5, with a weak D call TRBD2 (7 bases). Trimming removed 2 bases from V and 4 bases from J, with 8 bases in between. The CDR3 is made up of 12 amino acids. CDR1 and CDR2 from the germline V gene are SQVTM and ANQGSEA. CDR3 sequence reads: CSVERGGETQYF. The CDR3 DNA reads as TGCAGCGTTGAAAGGGGGGGAGAGACCCAGTACTTC.

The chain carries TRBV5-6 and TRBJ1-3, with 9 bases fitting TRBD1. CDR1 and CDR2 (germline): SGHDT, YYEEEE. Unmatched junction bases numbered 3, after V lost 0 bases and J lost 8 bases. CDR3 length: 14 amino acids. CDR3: CASSLDDRGYTIYF. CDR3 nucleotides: TGTGCCAGCAGCTTGGATGACAGGGGGTACACCATATATTTT. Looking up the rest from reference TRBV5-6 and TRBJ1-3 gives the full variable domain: DAGVTQSPTHLIKTRGQQVTLRCSPKSGHDTVSWYQQALGQGPQFIFQYYEEEERQRGNFPDRFSGHQFPNYSSELNVNALLLGDSALYLCASSLDDRGYTIYFGEGSWLTVV.

The CDR3 here is CASSPATQYF. The CDR3 DNA sequence: TGTGCCAGCAGCCCCGCCACCCAGTACTTC. This chain connects TRBV5-4 to TRBJ2-5; D unclear. The CDR3 totals 10 residues. The germline gives CDR1 SGHNT, CDR2 YYREEE (reference sequence). The V end was cut by 4 bases, the J end by 8 bases, with 6 bases between.

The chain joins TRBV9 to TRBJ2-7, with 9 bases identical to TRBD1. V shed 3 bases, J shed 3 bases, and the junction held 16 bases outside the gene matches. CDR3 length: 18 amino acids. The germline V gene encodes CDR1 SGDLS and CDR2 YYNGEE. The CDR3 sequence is CASSEHVAGTGRIYEQYF. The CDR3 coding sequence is TGTGCCAGCAGCGAACACGTAGCCGGGACAGGGAGAATCTACGAGCAGTACTTC.

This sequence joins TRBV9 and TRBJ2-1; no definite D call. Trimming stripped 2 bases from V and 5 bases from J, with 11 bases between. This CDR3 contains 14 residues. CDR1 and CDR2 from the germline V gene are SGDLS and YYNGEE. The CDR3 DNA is TGTGCCAGCAGCGTCTTTTTTGGGGACAATGAGCAGTTCTTC. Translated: CASSVFFGDNEQFF.

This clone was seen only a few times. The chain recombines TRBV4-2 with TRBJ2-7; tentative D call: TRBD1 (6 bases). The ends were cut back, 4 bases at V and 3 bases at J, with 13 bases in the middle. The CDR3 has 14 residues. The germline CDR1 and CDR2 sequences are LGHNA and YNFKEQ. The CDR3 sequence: CASSREIQGYEQYF. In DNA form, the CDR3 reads TGTGCCAGCAGCCGAGAGATACAGGGCTACGAGCAGTACTTC.

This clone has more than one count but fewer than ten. CDR3 sequence (DNA): TGTGCCAGCAGTTACAATCAGGGTGATGGCTACACCTTC. As protein: CASSYNQGDGYTF. V gene TRBV6-6 combines with J gene TRBJ1-2; possible D gene TRBD1, 5 bases. CDR1 and CDR2 (germline): MNHNY, SVGAGI (reference sequence). The CDR3 extends over 13 amino acids. V was clipped by 2 bases and J by 6 bases, with 10 bases between them.

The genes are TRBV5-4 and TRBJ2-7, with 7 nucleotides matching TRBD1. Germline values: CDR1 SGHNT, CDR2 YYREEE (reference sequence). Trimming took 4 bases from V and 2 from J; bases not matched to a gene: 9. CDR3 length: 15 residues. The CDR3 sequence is CASSRTGAGAYEQYF. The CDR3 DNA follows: TGTGCCAGCAGCCGCACAGGGGCCGGGGCCTACGAGCAGTACTTC.

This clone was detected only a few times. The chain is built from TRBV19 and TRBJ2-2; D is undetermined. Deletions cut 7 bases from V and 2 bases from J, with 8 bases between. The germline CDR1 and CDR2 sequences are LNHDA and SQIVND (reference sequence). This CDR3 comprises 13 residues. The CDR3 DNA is TGTGCCAGTACCTCGGTCAACACCGGGGAGCTGTTTTTT. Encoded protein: CASTSVNTGELFF.

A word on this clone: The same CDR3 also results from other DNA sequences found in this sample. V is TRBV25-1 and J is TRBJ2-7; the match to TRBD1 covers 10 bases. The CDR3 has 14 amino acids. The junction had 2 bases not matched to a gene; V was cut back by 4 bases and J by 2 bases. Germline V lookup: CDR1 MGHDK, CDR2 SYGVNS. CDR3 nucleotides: TGTGCCAGCAGTGGGACAGGGGGTGCCTACGAGCAGTACTTC. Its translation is CASSGTGGAYEQYF.

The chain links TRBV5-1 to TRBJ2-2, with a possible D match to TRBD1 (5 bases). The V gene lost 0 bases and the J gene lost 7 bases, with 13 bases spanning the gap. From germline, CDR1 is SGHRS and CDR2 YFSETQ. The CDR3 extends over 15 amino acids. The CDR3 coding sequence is TGCGCCAGCAGCTTGGATCGCCAGGGCAACGGGGAGCTGTTTTTT. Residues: CASSLDRQGNGELFF. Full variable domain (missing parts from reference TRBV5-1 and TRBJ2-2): KAGVTQTPRYLIKTRGQQVTLSCSPISGHRSVSWYQQTPGQGLQFLFEYFSETQRNKGNFPGRFSGRQFSNSRSEMNVSTLELGDSALYLCASSLDRQGNGELFFGEGSRLTVL.

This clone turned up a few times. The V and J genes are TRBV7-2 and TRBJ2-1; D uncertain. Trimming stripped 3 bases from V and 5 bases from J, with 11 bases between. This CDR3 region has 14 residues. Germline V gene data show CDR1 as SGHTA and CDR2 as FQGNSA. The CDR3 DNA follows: TGTGCCAGCAGCTTTTCCCAGACCAACAATGAGCAGTTCTTC. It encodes CASSFSQTNNEQFF.

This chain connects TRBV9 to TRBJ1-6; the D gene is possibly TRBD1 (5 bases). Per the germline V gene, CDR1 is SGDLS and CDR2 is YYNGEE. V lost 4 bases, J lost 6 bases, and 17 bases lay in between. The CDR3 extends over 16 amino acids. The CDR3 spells CASSSRAGASNSPLHF. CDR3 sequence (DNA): TGTGCCAGCAGCTCACGAGCCGGGGCCTCTAATTCACCCCTCCACTTT.

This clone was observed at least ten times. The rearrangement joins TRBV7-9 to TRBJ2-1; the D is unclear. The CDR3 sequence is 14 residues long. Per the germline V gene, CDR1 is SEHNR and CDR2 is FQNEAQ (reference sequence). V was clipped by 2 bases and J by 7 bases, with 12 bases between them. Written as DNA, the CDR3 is TGTGCCAGCAGCTTAACCGACTTTAAGAATGAGCAGTTCTTC. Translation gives CASSLTDFKNEQFF.

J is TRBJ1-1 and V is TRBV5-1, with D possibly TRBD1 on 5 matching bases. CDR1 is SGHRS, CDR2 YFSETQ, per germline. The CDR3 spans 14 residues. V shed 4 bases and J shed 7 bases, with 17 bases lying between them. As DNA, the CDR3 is TGCGCCAGCAGCCTCGCAGGGTCAGTCGGTGAAGCTTTCTTT. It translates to CASSLAGSVGEAFF.

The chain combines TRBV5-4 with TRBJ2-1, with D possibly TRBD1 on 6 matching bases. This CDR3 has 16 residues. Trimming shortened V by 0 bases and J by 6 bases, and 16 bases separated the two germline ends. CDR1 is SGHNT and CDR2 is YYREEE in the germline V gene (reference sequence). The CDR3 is CASSLAYGGAGNEQFF. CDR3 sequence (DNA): TGTGCCAGCAGCTTGGCGTATGGGGGCGCGGGCAATGAGCAGTTCTTC.

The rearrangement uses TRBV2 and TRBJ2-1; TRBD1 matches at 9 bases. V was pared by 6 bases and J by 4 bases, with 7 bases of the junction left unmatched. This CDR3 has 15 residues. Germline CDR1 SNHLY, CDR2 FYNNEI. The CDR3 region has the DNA TGTGCCAGCAGCCCGACAGGGGGTATTTACAATGAGCAGTTCTTC. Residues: CASSPTGGIYNEQFF.

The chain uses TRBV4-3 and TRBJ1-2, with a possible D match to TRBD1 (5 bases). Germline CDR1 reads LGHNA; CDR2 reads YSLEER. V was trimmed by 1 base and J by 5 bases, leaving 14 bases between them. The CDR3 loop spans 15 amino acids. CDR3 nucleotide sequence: TGCGCCAGCAGCCAAGTTGCAGGGACTCGGTATGGCTACACCTTC. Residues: CASSQVAGTRYGYTF.

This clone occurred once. The CDR3 spells CASTGLAVYNEQFF. The CDR3 nucleotides read TGTGCCAGCACCGGACTAGCGGTCTACAATGAGCAGTTCTTC. V gene TRBV28 combines with J gene TRBJ2-1; 10 nucleotides align to TRBD2. Germline loops: CDR1 MDHEN, CDR2 SYDVKM. This CDR3 has 14 residues. J lost 3 bases, V lost 7 bases, and 3 bases had no gene match.

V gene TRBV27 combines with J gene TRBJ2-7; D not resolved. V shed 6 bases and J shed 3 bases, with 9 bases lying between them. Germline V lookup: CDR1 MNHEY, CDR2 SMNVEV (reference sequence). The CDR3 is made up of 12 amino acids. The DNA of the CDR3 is TGTGCCAGCAGGACCCCCAGCTACGAGCAGTACTTC. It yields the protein CASRTPSYEQYF.

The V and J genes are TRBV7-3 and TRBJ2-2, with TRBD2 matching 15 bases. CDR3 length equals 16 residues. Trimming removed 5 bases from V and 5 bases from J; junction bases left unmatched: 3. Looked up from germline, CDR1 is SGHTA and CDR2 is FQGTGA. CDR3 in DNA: TGTGCCAGCAGCCGGACTAGCGGGAGGGCGACCGGGGAGCTGTTTTTT. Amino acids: CASSRTSGRATGELFF.

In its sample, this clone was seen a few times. The CDR3 reads CASSYGQGAEGYTF. The CDR3 region has the DNA TGCGCCAGCAGCTATGGACAGGGGGCAGAAGGCTACACCTTC. The chain employs TRBV5-1 and TRBJ1-2; 11 bases align to TRBD1. V lost 3 bases and J lost 8; bases outside the gene matches: 6. Germline V gene sequence: CDR1 SGHRS, CDR2 YFSETQ. The CDR3 is made up of 14 amino acids.

The CDR3 is CASSVYPGADNSPLHF. The CDR3 coding sequence is TGTGCCAGCAGCGTATATCCGGGGGCGGATAATTCACCCCTCCACTTT. The V and J genes are TRBV9 and TRBJ1-6, with a tentative D call TRBD1 (6 bases). V was shortened by 1 base and J by 5 bases, with 13 bases between the two germline ends. Looked up from germline, CDR1 is SGDLS and CDR2 is YYNGEE. The CDR3 contains 16 residues.